These T cell receptor beta chains were read from a single sample in a study of T cells in Graves' hyperthyroidism and ophthalmopathy. A single record per CDR3 protein comes from TCRdb applying MiXCR to the multiplex PCR reads. Seen here are fewer than 900,000 distinct CDR3 sequences, about 16% observed once, and the top ten hold under 8.5%. Source material: blood. The receptors derive from a man between 18 and 35 years old with Graves' hyperthyroidism. Both conserved end residues are part of each CDR3. D genes are given only for firm matches. Clone size is given for some rows only: seen once, a few or many times, or a class if the clone is expanded.

size	D	J	length	V	DNA	CDR3
many	-	TRBJ1-5	14	TRBV28	TGTGCCAGCAGTTTATACCTCACGGGTCAGCCCCAGCATTTT	CASSLYLTGQPQHF
few	-	TRBJ1-4	13	TRBV30	TGTGCCTGGATCGGGTGGGATAATGAAAAACTGTTTTTT	CAWIGWDNEKLFF
-	TRBD1	TRBJ2-2	15	TRBV10-3	TGTGCCATCAGTGAAGACAGGGCTGACACCGGGGAGCTGTTTTTT	CAISEDRADTGELFF
many	-	TRBJ2-3	14	TRBV3-1	TGTGCCAGCAGCCAAGATCCCTACACAGATACGCAGTATTTT	CASSQDPYTDTQYF
many	TRBD1	TRBJ1-1	17	TRBV18	TGTGCCAGCTCACTGGGGACAGTCCAACGGGGGAACACTGAAGCTTTCTTT	CASSLGTVQRGNTEAFF
-	-	TRBJ1-1	14	TRBV29-1	TGCAGCGTTATGGGGGCAGGGGCGAACACTGAAGCTTTCTTT	CSVMGAGANTEAFF
-	-	TRBJ1-1	14	TRBV20-1	TGCAGTGCTAGTTTTCCGGAACGAAACACTGAAGCTTTCTTT	CSASFPERNTEAFF
-	-	TRBJ2-2	13	TRBV29-1	TGCGGAGGGGGAAGCGGGAACACCGGGGAGCTGTTTTTT	CGGGSGNTGELFF
many	-	TRBJ2-5	15	TRBV18	TGTGCCAGCTCACCACCGGCTAGGGCCCAAGAGACCCAGTACTTC	CASSPPARAQETQYF
-	TRBD1	TRBJ2-3	15	TRBV5-6	TGTGCCAGCAGCTTTGAGACAGGGGGCGCAGATACGCAGTATTTT	CASSFETGGADTQYF
-	-	TRBJ2-7	16	TRBV6-5	TGTGCCAGCAGTTACTCGGGGCGACAGATCTCCTACGAGCAGTACTTC	CASSYSGRQISYEQYF
few	-	TRBJ2-6	18	TRBV11-2	TGTGCCAGCACTTTACCCAAGGGGGGCCGCTCTGGGGCCAACGTCCTGACTTTC	CASTLPKGGRSGANVLTF
-	TRBD2	TRBJ2-3	17	TRBV12-3/TRBV12-4	TGTGCCAGCAGTCCAGTGTTTCTAGCGGGAGCCACAGATACGCAGTATTTT	CASSPVFLAGATDTQYF
-	TRBD1	TRBJ1-5	15	TRBV30	TGTGCCTGGAGTCAGGGGGACAGCAACAATCAGCCCCAGCATTTT	CAWSQGDSNNQPQHF
once	TRBD2	TRBJ2-7	13	TRBV10-3	TGTGCCATCGAGCGGGAGGGACTCTACGAGCAGTACTTC	CAIEREGLYEQYF
many	-	TRBJ2-7	13	TRBV28	TGTGCCAGCAGTTTCAGGGCATCCTACGAGCAGTACTTC	CASSFRASYEQYF
few	-	TRBJ2-1	12	TRBV6-2/TRBV6-3	TGTGCCAGCTCCCTAAGGGGAAAGGAGCAGTTCTTC	CASSLRGKEQFF
few	-	TRBJ1-1	14	TRBV7-9	TGTGCCAGCAGCTTACGCCGGGAGAACACTGAAGCTTTCTTT	CASSLRRENTEAFF
-	-	TRBJ1-1	15	TRBV7-2	TGTGCCAGCAGCTTAGGGGCAGGGTATCAAGAAGGAGCTTTCTTT	CASSLGAGYQEGAFF
few	-	TRBJ1-1	13	TRBV30	TGTGCCTGGAGTGTACAAGGGGTCACTGAAGCTTTCTTT	CAWSVQGVTEAFF
many	TRBD1	TRBJ2-1	17	TRBV12-3/TRBV12-4	TGTGCCAGCAGTTTTCGACTACCAGGGGGCGGTCGGAATGAGCAGTTCTTC	CASSFRLPGGGRNEQFF
-	TRBD1	TRBJ1-2	16	TRBV4-2	TGTGCCAGCAGCCAAGATGGGGGGGACAGGGGCTATGGCTACACCTTC	CASSQDGGDRGYGYTF
few	-	TRBJ2-1	16	TRBV6-1	TGTGCCAGCGGGGGATTCCAGCCCGGGCCTTACAATGAGCAGTTCTTC	CASGGFQPGPYNEQFF
many	-	TRBJ2-4	13	TRBV28	TGTGCCACTCGCCCCAGGGGGAGGAACATTCAGTACTTC	CATRPRGRNIQYF
many	-	TRBJ2-7	15	TRBV20-1	TGCAGTGCGAGCTCTCGGGAGCATTATACGAACGAGCAGTACTTC	CSASSREHYTNEQYF
many	TRBD2	TRBJ2-3	15	TRBV20-1	TGCAGTGCTAGAGGGCTAGCGGGAGGATTTGATACGCAGTATTTT	CSARGLAGGFDTQYF
many	TRBD1	TRBJ1-1	17	TRBV20-1	TGCAGTGCTAGGTCCGGGACAGGGGGGTTTATGAACACTGAAGCTTTCTTT	CSARSGTGGFMNTEAFF
many	TRBD2	TRBJ2-3	22	TRBV7-9	TGTGCCAGCAGCTCTCGAAGGGGAGATTCCGGGACTAGCGGGAGAAACACAGATACGCAGTATTTT	CASSSRRGDSGTSGRNTDTQYF
many	TRBD2	TRBJ2-1	17	TRBV18	TGTGCCAGCTCTCCTAAAGTAACTAGCGGATATTACAATGAGCAGTTCTTC	CASSPKVTSGYYNEQFF
many	-	TRBJ2-7	11	TRBV30	TGTGCCTGGAGTGGAACCTACGAGCAGTACTTC	CAWSGTYEQYF
few	-	TRBJ2-7	14	TRBV28	TGTGCCAGCATCCAAAGGAAGGAAACCTACGAGCAGTACTTC	CASIQRKETYEQYF
many	-	TRBJ2-7	14	TRBV6-1	TGTGCCAGCACCCCACCAGGGGTATTGTACGAGCAGTACTTC	CASTPPGVLYEQYF
many	TRBD1	TRBJ1-1	14	TRBV5-1	TGTGCCAGCAGTCTCGACAGGGCGAACACTGAAGCTTTCTTT	CASSLDRANTEAFF
-	TRBD2	TRBJ2-1	14	TRBV20-1	TGCAGTCCCCTAGCGGGAGGTCAGGCAAGTGAGCAGTTCTTC	CSPLAGGQASEQFF
-	-	TRBJ1-6	15	TRBV20-1	TGCAGTGCTAGAATAGCGGGACGGTATAATTCACCCCTCCACTTT	CSARIAGRYNSPLHF
many	TRBD1	TRBJ1-2	15	TRBV6-1	TGTGCCAGCAGTTCCCCGCGGACAGGCCTGGGTGGCTACACCTTC	CASSSPRTGLGGYTF
many	-	TRBJ2-5	16	TRBV6-2/TRBV6-3	TGTGCCAGCAGTTACCCCCCGGCAGGTCGACAAGAGACCCAGTACTTC	CASSYPPAGRQETQYF
few	-	TRBJ2-6	14	TRBV19	TGTGCCAGTACAGAAAGCTCTGGGGCCAACGTCCTGACTTTC	CASTESSGANVLTF
-	TRBD1	TRBJ1-4	17	TRBV5-6	TGTGCCAGCAGCTTAAGCAGGGGGGCCGGAACTAATGAAAAACTGTTTTTT	CASSLSRGAGTNEKLFF
many	TRBD2	TRBJ2-1	14	TRBV24-1	TGTGCCACCAGTGATTTGGCTAGCGGGAATGAGCAGTTCTTC	CATSDLASGNEQFF
-	-	TRBJ1-5	15	TRBV4-1	TGCGCCAGCAGCTACGACAGTCGGAGCAATCAGCCCCAGCATTTT	CASSYDSRSNQPQHF
-	-	TRBJ2-5	13	TRBV7-2	TGTGCCAGCAGCCCAACTTCCCCAGAGACCCAGTACTTC	CASSPTSPETQYF
many	-	TRBJ2-7	14	TRBV20-1	TGCAGTGCTAGAGATGGACCCGGACCCTACGAGCAGTACTTC	CSARDGPGPYEQYF
few	-	TRBJ2-7	15	TRBV7-9	TGTGCCAGCAGCTCCCCGGGGCACCCTTACTACGAGCAGTACTTC	CASSSPGHPYYEQYF
many	TRBD2	TRBJ2-2	16	TRBV5-4	TGTGCCAGCAGTCCTACTAGCGGGAGAGAGACCGGGGAGCTGTTTTTT	CASSPTSGRETGELFF
-	TRBD1	TRBJ1-5	14	TRBV6-1	TGTGCCAGCTCGGGACAGGCACTCAATCAGCCCCAGCATTTT	CASSGQALNQPQHF
-	TRBD1	TRBJ1-1	13	TRBV13	TGTGCCAGCAGCCAACCCGGGACAGGGAAAGCTTTCTTT	CASSQPGTGKAFF
many	TRBD1	TRBJ1-1	14	TRBV11-2	TGTGCCAGCAGTAGCGGACAGGGACGGACTGAAGCTTTCTTT	CASSSGQGRTEAFF
-	-	TRBJ1-1	12	TRBV6-2/TRBV6-3	TGTGCCAGCAGTACTGGGACACAGATAGCTTTCTTT	CASSTGTQIAFF
-	TRBD2	TRBJ2-7	16	TRBV5-1	TGCGCCAGCAGCTTACTAGCGGGAGTCGAGTCCTACGAGCAGTACTTC	CASSLLAGVESYEQYF
many	-	TRBJ1-1	14	TRBV28	TGTGCCAGCAGCTCCGCCTGGGAGGCCACTGAAGCTTTCTTT	CASSSAWEATEAFF
few	TRBD2	TRBJ2-7	17	TRBV18	TGTGCCAGCTCACCAGGGGCTAGCGGGAGGTATTCCTACGAGCAGTACTTC	CASSPGASGRYSYEQYF
-	TRBD1	TRBJ2-7	16	TRBV3-1	TGTGCCGGCAGCCAGGGACAGGCTACCCTTTCCTACGAGCAGTACTTC	CAGSQGQATLSYEQYF
many	TRBD1	TRBJ2-5	13	TRBV11-2	TGTGCCAGCAGCCCCGGGACAGGGTCGTCCCAGTACTTC	CASSPGTGSSQYF
-	-	TRBJ2-5	12	TRBV7-6	TGTGCCAGCAGCAAAAGGGGGGAGACCCAGTACTTC	CASSKRGETQYF
-	-	TRBJ2-2	14	TRBV6-2/TRBV6-3	TGTGCCAGCAGTTACTTGTGGAGCGTACGGGAGCTGTTTTTT	CASSYLWSVRELFF
-	TRBD1	TRBJ1-2	15	TRBV7-2	TGTGCCAGCAGCTCTGTTAACAGGGGGGACTATGGCCACACCTTC	CASSSVNRGDYGHTF
-	TRBD2	TRBJ2-3	17	TRBV9	TGTGCCAGCAGCGCTGCTAGCGGGACCTATAGCACAGATACGCAGTATTTT	CASSAASGTYSTDTQYF